Listed here are 14 T cell receptor beta chains from one sample, sequenced in a study of regulatory T cells in long-lasting Graves disease. TCR beta libraries were built with iRepertoire HTBI primers and Arm-PCR of CDR3 regions. TCRdb re-called the multiplex PCR reads through MiXCR, storing one row per CDR3 protein. Here the sample spans fewer than 550,000 distinct CDR3 sequences, about a fifth being singletons. Time point here: persistent/refractory GD, antithyroid drugs over 5 years with positive TRAb. RNA extracted from PBMCs served as the sequencing template. Specimen: peripheral blood mononuclear cells (PBMCs), collected when the disease was refractory, from a patient treated with antithyroid drugs. The receptor source for this set is a female donor with Graves disease.

J is TRBJ2-7 and V is TRBV9; the match to TRBD1 covers 7 bases. The ends lost 2 bases at V and 0 bases at J; junction bases unmatched: 5. From germline, CDR1 is SGDLS and CDR2 YYNGEE. This CDR3 spans 15 amino acids. CDR3 in amino acids: CASSVYRGDSYEQYF. The CDR3 bases are TGTGCCAGCAGCGTGTACAGGGGCGACTCCTACGAGCAGTACTTC.

V and J are TRBV11-2 and TRBJ2-3; 7 bases match TRBD1. This CDR3 has 14 residues. V gave up 1 base and J gave up 4 bases; unmatched junction bases: 2. Per the germline V gene, CDR1 is SGHAT and CDR2 is FQNNGV. The CDR3 DNA reads as TGTGCCAGCAGCTTAGGGGACAGTTCAGATACGCAGTATTTT. It yields the protein CASSLGDSSDTQYF.

About this clonotype: Its ends do not fully match the called genes, so a read error is possible. The rearrangement joins TRBV5-1 to TRBJ1-1, with TRBD1 as a possible D gene (5 bases). The CDR3 length is 13 residues. Germline CDR1 is SGHRS and CDR2 is YFSETQ. The DNA of the CDR3 is TGCGCCAGCAGCTTCAGGGAAGGCACTGAAGCTCTCTTT. Encoded protein: CASSFREGTEALF.

V is TRBV7-9 and J is TRBJ2-5; TRBD2 agrees at 13 bases. V lost 3 bases and J lost 4; bases outside the gene matches: 8. Looked up from germline, CDR1 is SEHNR and CDR2 is FQNEAQ (reference sequence). This CDR3 is 17 amino acids long. CDR3 sequence reads: CASSFWGTSGTGETQYF. The CDR3 bases are TGTGCCAGCAGCTTCTGGGGGACTAGCGGGACGGGAGAGACCCAGTACTTC.

Only a few counts were recorded for this clonotype. The CDR3 DNA reads as TGTGCCAGCAGCTTAGATCCCGGCCAGGTCGCCGGGGAGCTGTTTTTT. Its translation is CASSLDPGQVAGELFF. The chain recombines TRBV11-3 with TRBJ2-2, with D unresolved. Germline CDR1 is SGHNT and CDR2 is YENEEA. The CDR3 contains 16 residues. V lost 0 bases and J lost 6, with 14 bases in between.

This clonotype was seen at least ten times. This chain links TRBV28 with TRBJ2-7; 7 bases line up with TRBD1. The CDR3 is 14 residues long. Unmatched junction bases numbered 11, after V lost 5 bases and J lost 7 bases. Per the germline V gene, CDR1 is MDHEN and CDR2 is SYDVKM. CDR3 residues: CASSPRQGPGEQYF. The CDR3 nucleotides are TGTGCCAGCAGTCCCCGACAGGGTCCGGGGGAGCAGTACTTC.

CDR3 sequence reads: CASSPTQGGYYEQYF. CDR3 DNA: TGTGCCAGCAGCCCGACCCAGGGCGGCTATTACGAGCAGTACTTC. The V and J genes are TRBV7-9 and TRBJ2-7; a weak D match, TRBD1 (5 bases). Germline CDR1 and CDR2: SEHNR and FQNEAQ (reference sequence). V lost 5 bases and J 4 bases, leaving 18 bases between the germline ends. CDR3 length: 15 residues.

This clonotype was recorded many times. This sequence joins TRBV19 and TRBJ1-2, with 9 positions matching TRBD1. This CDR3 region has 14 residues. The V and J ends lost 9 bases and 6 bases, in that order; junction bases with no gene match: 11. CDR1 and CDR2 (germline): LNHDA, SQIVND (reference sequence). The CDR3 protein is CASSPRTGADGYTF. The CDR3 nucleotides read TGTGCCAGCAGCCCCCGGACAGGGGCGGATGGCTACACCTTC.

The gene calls are TRBV12-3 or TRBV12-4 and TRBJ1-2; D may be TRBD1 (5 bases). This CDR3 spans 13 amino acids. The V and J ends lost 5 bases and 8 bases respectively, with 15 bases between them. In DNA, the CDR3 is TGTGCCAGCAGTCCGTCCGGGGGGAGAGGCTACACCTTC. This codes for CASSPSGGRGYTF.

At least ten counts were recorded for this clonotype. The CDR3 loop is CASSYRGSSTEAFF. CDR3 nucleotide sequence: TGTGCCAGCAGCTACAGGGGCTCGAGCACTGAAGCTTTCTTT. The chain is built from TRBV2 and TRBJ1-1, with 7 bases aligning to TRBD1. This CDR3 contains 14 residues. Germline assignment: CDR1 SNHLY and CDR2 FYNNEI. Trimming at V came to 6 bases and at J to 4 bases, leaving 8 bases not matched to a gene.

This clonotype has just one count. A read error may be the cause here, since a much bigger clone is one base away. The chain employs TRBV6-2 or TRBV6-3 and TRBJ2-5; D gene uncertain. Germline lookup yields CDR1 MNHEY and CDR2 SVGEGT. Trimming left V 7 bases short and J 1 base short, with 10 bases between. The CDR3 covers 13 residues. The chain's CDR3 is CASTGRAQETQYF. The CDR3 DNA reads as TGTGCCAGCACAGGACGGGCCCAAGAGACCCAGTACTTC.

Ten or more counts support this clonotype. The V gene is TRBV11-2, the J gene TRBJ2-5; no firm D call. V shed 5 bases and J shed 3 bases, with 10 bases lying between them. CDR3 length: 13 amino acids. In germline, CDR1 is SGHAT, CDR2 FQNNGV. CDR3 in DNA: TGTGCCAGCAGCCCCAGCAGAGAAGAGACCCAGTACTTC. Its protein product is CASSPSREETQYF.

This clonotype was observed once. The chain employs TRBV28 and TRBJ2-1; 9 bases line up with TRBD1. J was trimmed by 9 bases and V by 8 bases; bases with no gene match: 8. Germline lookup yields CDR1 MDHEN and CDR2 SYDVKM. The CDR3 has 13 amino acids. The CDR3 spells CASGTGFGTEQFF. The CDR3 coding sequence is TGTGCCAGCGGGACAGGGTTTGGGACTGAGCAGTTCTTC. The full variable domain, with the rest looked up from reference TRBV28 and TRBJ2-1, is DVKVTQSSRYLVKRTGEKVFLECVQDMDHENMFWYRQDPGLGLRLIYFSYDVKMKEKGDIPEGYSVSREKKERFSLILESASTNQTSMYLCASGTGFGTEQFFGPGTRLTVL.

This clonotype has just a few counts. The rearrangement joins TRBV9 to TRBJ2-5, with 9 nucleotides matching TRBD1. The germline CDR1 and CDR2 sequences are SGDLS and YYNGEE. This CDR3 contains 15 residues. The trim removed 4 bases at V and 2 bases at J, leaving 6 bases unmatched. CDR3 DNA sequence: TGTGCCAGCAGCTCCACCGGGACAGGGCAAGAGACCCAGTACTTC. It encodes CASSSTGTGQETQYF.